Below are 2 T cell receptor beta chains sequenced from a single sample in a study of T cell repertoires and leukemia-associated antigens. One entry per CDR3 protein, called by TCRdb with MiXCR from the 5' RACE reads. The sample includes about 14,000 distinct CDR3 sequences, 35% to 45% of them seen just once. Their antigens are not known. Specimen: CD3+ T cells sorted from blood and cultured. These receptors came from a female donor in good health.

To note about this clonotype: Sequence at one end of the junction differs from germline and may be a read error. This sequence joins TRBV5-1 and TRBJ2-2; D possibly corresponds to TRBD1 (7 bases). Germline CDR1 reads SGHRS; CDR2 reads YFSETQ. The CDR3 is 15 amino acids. The CDR3 loop reads CASSLTGRNTGERFF. DNA for the CDR3: TGCGCCAGCAGCCTGACAGGGAGGAACACCGGGGAGCGGTTTTTT.

The V call is TRBV7-2, the J call TRBJ2-2; D unresolved. V was trimmed by 4 bases and J by 1 base, leaving 10 bases between them. Looked up from germline, CDR1 is SGHTA and CDR2 is FQGNSA. The CDR3 totals 15 residues. The CDR3 DNA is TGTGCCAGCAGCTCGATGGGCTGGAACACCGGGGAGCTGTTTTTT. This gives the protein CASSSMGWNTGELFF.